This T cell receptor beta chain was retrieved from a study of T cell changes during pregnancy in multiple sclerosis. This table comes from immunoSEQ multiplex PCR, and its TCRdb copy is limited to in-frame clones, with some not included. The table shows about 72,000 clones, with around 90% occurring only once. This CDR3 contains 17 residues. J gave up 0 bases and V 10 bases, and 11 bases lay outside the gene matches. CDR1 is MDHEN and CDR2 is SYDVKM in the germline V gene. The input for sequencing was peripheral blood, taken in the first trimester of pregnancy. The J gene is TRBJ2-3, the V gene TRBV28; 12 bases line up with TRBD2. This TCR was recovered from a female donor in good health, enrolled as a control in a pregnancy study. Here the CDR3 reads CATSIWTSGDSTDTQYF. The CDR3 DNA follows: TGTGCCACCTCCATTTGGACTAGCGGGGATAGCACAGATACGCAGTATTTT.